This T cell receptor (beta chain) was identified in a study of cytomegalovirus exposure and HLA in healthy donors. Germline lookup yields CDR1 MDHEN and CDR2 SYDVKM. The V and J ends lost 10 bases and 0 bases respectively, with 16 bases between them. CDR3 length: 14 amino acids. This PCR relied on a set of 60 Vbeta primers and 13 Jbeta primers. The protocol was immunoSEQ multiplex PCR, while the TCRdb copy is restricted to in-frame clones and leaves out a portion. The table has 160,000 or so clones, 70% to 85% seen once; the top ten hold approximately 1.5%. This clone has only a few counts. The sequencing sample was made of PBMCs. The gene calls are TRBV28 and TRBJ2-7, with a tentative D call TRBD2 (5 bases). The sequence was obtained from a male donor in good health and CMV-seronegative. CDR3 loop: CATRTADPSYEQYF. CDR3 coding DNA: TGTGCCACCCGGACTGCAGACCCCTCCTACGAGCAGTACTTC.